A single sample gave rise to the 10 T cell receptor beta chains below, sequenced in a study of shared clonotypes between healthy human individuals. The assay was immunoSEQ multiplex PCR, and TCRdb's table has in-frame clones only and misses some. The sample carries 470,000 or so clones, roughly 80% recorded once. Sample: PBMCs. The receptors derive from a woman in her thirties or forties in good health. Some clones in this sample may be carry-over from other donors' samples.

The V call is TRBV7-2, the J call TRBJ1-2; possibly TRBD1 for D (6 bases). This CDR3 region has 15 residues. Trimming shortened V by 1 base and J by 0 bases, and 9 bases separated the two germline ends. Germline V CDR1 and CDR2: SGHTA, FQGNSA. CDR3 bases: TGTGCCAGCAGCTTAGAGGGGGAACCTAACTATGGCTACACCTTC. Its protein is CASSLEGEPNYGYTF.

The chain has TRBV6-1 and TRBJ1-2, with TRBD1 identical over 8 bases. CDR1 and CDR2 from the germline V gene are MNHNS and SASEGT. The CDR3 extends over 15 amino acids. V gave up 4 bases and J gave up 8 bases; unmatched junction bases: 12. This chain's CDR3 is CASSAKQGAPGGYTF. The CDR3 nucleotides are TGTGCCAGCAGTGCCAAGCAGGGGGCGCCGGGGGGCTACACCTTC.

This chain uses TRBV7-8 with TRBJ2-7; 8 nucleotides align to TRBD2. V dropped 6 bases and J dropped 3; count of bases not matched to a gene: 7. Per germline, CDR1 SGHVS and CDR2 FQNEAQ. This CDR3 has 14 amino acids. The CDR3 loop reads CASRSLAGHYEQYF. The CDR3 bases are TGTGCCAGCAGATCGCTAGCGGGCCACTACGAGCAGTACTTC.

This CDR3 reads CASSPLGRATSTDTQYF. CDR3 sequence (DNA): TGTGCCAGCAGCCCTCTGGGTCGGGCCACGAGCACAGATACGCAGTATTTT. This rearrangement joins TRBV11-2 to TRBJ2-3; D not certain. The CDR3 is 17 amino acids. Looked up from germline, CDR1 is SGHAT and CDR2 is FQNNGV. V was cut by 5 bases and J by 0 bases, with 18 bases left in between. The whole variable domain, filled in from reference TRBV11-2 and TRBJ2-3, reads EAGVAQSPRYKIIEKRQSVAFWCNPISGHATLYWYQQILGQGPKLLIQFQNNGVVDDSQLPKDRFSAERLKGVDSTLKIQPAKLEDSAVYLCASSPLGRATSTDTQYFGPGTRLTVL.

Notes on this clone: A far larger clone is a single base away, which makes a read error likely. This CDR3 reads CAWGTGQLDNQPQHF. CDR3 bases: TGTGCCTGGGGTACGGGGCAGCTAGACAATCAGCCCCAGCATTTT. The rearrangement links TRBV30 to TRBJ1-5, with D tentatively TRBD1 (5 bases). CDR1 is GTSNPN, CDR2 SVGIG, per germline (reference sequence). Trimming stripped 5 bases from V and 3 bases from J, with 17 bases between. This CDR3 has 15 amino acids.

The CDR3 reads CATSRDRMATRAYEQYF. The CDR3, as DNA: TGTGCCACCAGCAGAGATCGTATGGCAACTCGGGCCTACGAGCAGTACTTC. The gene calls are TRBV15 and TRBJ2-7; D gene unclear. The CDR3 sequence is 17 residues long. Per germline, CDR1 LNHNV and CDR2 YYDKDF (reference sequence). V lost 0 bases, J lost 2 bases, and 17 bases lay in between.

Concerning this clone: A far larger clone differs by one base, so this is likely a read error. The same CDR3 also results from other DNA sequences found in this sample. This chain joins TRBV4-1 and TRBJ1-5; D is ambiguous. CDR1 and CDR2 from the germline V gene are MGHRA and YSYEKL. V gave up 0 bases and J gave up 0 bases, with 15 bases separating them. The CDR3 consists of 18 residues. CDR3: CASSQDPRPGISNQPQHF. The CDR3 DNA follows: TGCGCCAGCAGCCAAGATCCCAGGCCCGGGATTAGCAATCAGCCCCAGCATTTT.

To note about this clone: A much larger clone differs by one base, so this may be a read error. The gene calls are TRBV15 and TRBJ2-5, with unresolved D. The CDR3 length is 12 residues. Looked up from germline, CDR1 is LNHNV and CDR2 is YYDKDF (reference sequence). CDR3 nucleotides: TGTGCCACCAGCAGAGAGGAAGAGACCCAGCACTTC. It specifies CATSREEETQHF.

About this clone itself: At the DNA level, this CDR3 is encoded by other sequences in the same sample as well. The genes are TRBV29-1 and TRBJ1-2, with 10 bases that match TRBD1. Looked up from germline, CDR1 is SQVTM and CDR2 is ANQGSEA. The V gene end was trimmed by 6 bases and the J gene end by 1 base; junction bases not matched to a gene: 2. CDR3 size: 13 residues. CDR3 sequence reads: CSVGTGDNYGYTF. The CDR3 coding sequence is TGCAGCGTGGGGACAGGGGATAACTATGGCTACACCTTC.

The rearrangement uses TRBV25-1 and TRBJ1-2; TRBD1 matches 10 bases. The V and J ends lost 6 bases and 11 bases, in that order; junction bases with no gene match: 6. The V gene's germline CDR1 is MGHDK and CDR2 SYGVNS. This CDR3 is 12 amino acids long. The CDR3 region is CASRSDRGLYTF. In DNA, the CDR3 is TGTGCCAGCAGATCCGACAGGGGGCTGTACACCTTC.